A selection of T cell receptor beta chains follows, all from one sample in a study of T cell changes during pregnancy in multiple sclerosis. Assay used: immunoSEQ multiplex PCR; TCRdb lists only in-frame clones, some missing. Of 35,000 to 45,000 clones listed, more than 85% are singletons. Sequencing used CD4+ T cells from peripheral blood mononuclear cells, obtained in the second trimester of pregnancy. The receptors derive from a female donor in good health, enrolled as a control in a pregnancy study. CDR3s include the opening cysteine and the closing phenylalanine or tryptophan. The D gene is left open where the match is weak. A clone size is listed for some rows: how often the clone was seen (once, few, many), or a class if it is expanded.

abundance,len,j_gene,v_gene,d_gene,CDR3nt,CDR3aa
NA,13,TRBJ2-5,TRBV10-1,NA,TGCGCCAGCAGTGATGCCGGGATGGAGACCCAGTACTTC,CASSDAGMETQYF
NA,14,TRBJ1-5,TRBV4-1,NA,TGCGCCAGCAGCCTCGGGGGAGGTGGGCAGCCCCAGCATTTT,CASSLGGGGQPQHF
few,15,TRBJ1-6,TRBV9,NA,TGTGCCAGCAGCGTAGGGTTCTCTGGGGGGTCACCCCTCCACTTT,CASSVGFSGGSPLHF
NA,16,TRBJ2-1,TRBV28,TRBD2,TGTGCCAGCAGTTCCCTAGCGGGGGGCTCTTTCAATGAGCAGTTCTTC,CASSSLAGGSFNEQFF
NA,14,TRBJ2-2,TRBV6-1,NA,TGTGCCAGCGGCAGGGGAAGGGACACCGGGGAGCTGTTTTTT,CASGRGRDTGELFF
NA,17,TRBJ2-7,TRBV6-4,TRBD2,TGTGCCAGCAGTGACCCTAAAAAGCGGGGTCCGACCTACGAGCAGTACTTC,CASSDPKKRGPTYEQYF
NA,16,TRBJ2-1,TRBV10-1,NA,TGCGCCAGCAGTGAACGGGACAACGATTCCTACAATGAGCAGTTCTTC,CASSERDNDSYNEQFF
NA,13,TRBJ2-5,TRBV30,TRBD2,TGTGCCGGCCGTAGCGGGAGTAAAGAGACCCAGTACTTC,CAGRSGSKETQYF
NA,14,TRBJ1-2,TRBV19,NA,TGTGCCAGTAGTAGGACAGCAAGAGCTTATGGCTACACCTTC,CASSRTARAYGYTF
NA,16,TRBJ2-7,TRBV9,TRBD2,TGTGCCAGCAGCGTTAGCCCGGGACTAGCCCGAGACGAGCAGTACTTC,CASSVSPGLARDEQYF
once,15,TRBJ1-4,TRBV6-5,NA,TGTGCCAGCAGTCTACAGGTGACAACTAATGAAAAACTGTTTTTT,CASSLQVTTNEKLFF
NA,12,TRBJ1-5,TRBV30,NA,TGTGCCTGGGCCCTCACGGATCAGCCCCAGCATTTT,CAWALTDQPQHF
NA,12,TRBJ2-5,TRBV19,TRBD1,TGTGCCAGTAGGGGGACAGGGGGGACCCAGTACTTC,CASRGTGGTQYF
NA,13,TRBJ2-7,TRBV7-9,TRBD1,TGTGCCAGCAGCCGGGACAGGGCCTACGAGCAGTACTTC,CASSRDRAYEQYF
NA,15,TRBJ2-7,TRBV6-1,TRBD1,TGTGCCAGCAGTGAAGGGACAGGGCCAATGTACGAGCAGTACTTC,CASSEGTGPMYEQYF
NA,17,TRBJ2-6,TRBV6-1,NA,TGTGCCAGCAGTGAAGATCGGAGACCCTCTGGGGCCAACGTCCTGACTTTC,CASSEDRRPSGANVLTF
NA,16,TRBJ1-2,TRBV18,NA,TGTGCCAGCTCACCACCAAGCTCGCAGGGGCGCTATGGCTACACCTTC,CASSPPSSQGRYGYTF
NA,15,TRBJ1-3,TRBV19,NA,TGTGCCACTCGGAGGGGATTCCGGGCCGGAAACACCATATATTTT,CATRRGFRAGNTIYF
NA,12,TRBJ2-5,TRBV5-1,NA,TGCGCCAGCAGCAGGGGAAGGGAGACCCAGTACTTC,CASSRGRETQYF
NA,14,TRBJ2-7,TRBV7-9,NA,TGTGCCAGCAGCCTAACACGGAGCTCCTACGAGCAGTACTTC,CASSLTRSSYEQYF
NA,13,TRBJ1-2,TRBV5-6,TRBD1,TGTGCCAGCAGCTTGCCCCAGGGGGACGGCTACACCTTC,CASSLPQGDGYTF
NA,13,TRBJ1-1,TRBV7-9,NA,TGTGCCAGCAGCTTCGGCAGGGACACTGAAGCTTTCTTT,CASSFGRDTEAFF
once,15,TRBJ2-7,TRBV11-2,TRBD1,TGTGCCAGCAGCGCCGGGACAGGGGGCATGTACGAGCAGTACTTC,CASSAGTGGMYEQYF
NA,16,TRBJ2-3,TRBV11-2,NA,TGTGCCAGCAGCTTGGTGCGATCATCTAGCACAGATACGCAGTATTTT,CASSLVRSSSTDTQYF
NA,16,TRBJ1-2,TRBV27,TRBD1,TGTGCCAGCAGTTTTGGTGGCGGGGACAGGGCTAAGGGCTACACCTTC,CASSFGGGDRAKGYTF
few,13,TRBJ2-7,TRBV7-3,NA,TGTGCCAGCAGCTCCGGACTAACCTACGAGCAGTACTTC,CASSSGLTYEQYF
NA,14,TRBJ1-4,TRBV5-6,NA,TGTGCCAGCAGCTTGGTGGGACACGAAGAAAAACTGTTTTTT,CASSLVGHEEKLFF
NA,13,TRBJ1-4,TRBV10-3,NA,TGTGCCATCAGTGGGACACGTAATGAAAAACTGTTTTTT,CAISGTRNEKLFF
NA,15,TRBJ2-2,TRBV5-1,TRBD2,TGCGCCAGCAGTAGGGCGGGGGAGATTACCGGGGAGCTGTTTTTT,CASSRAGEITGELFF
NA,13,TRBJ2-5,TRBV29-1,NA,TGCAGCGTTTTGGACAGAACGCAAGAGACCCAGTACTTC,CSVLDRTQETQYF
NA,13,TRBJ2-2,TRBV2,TRBD1,TGTGCCAGCAGATGGACAGGGAACGGGGAGCTGTTTTTT,CASRWTGNGELFF
NA,17,TRBJ2-7,TRBV7-2,TRBD2,TGTGCCAGCAAGGAGCGGGATGGAGATTCCGCCTCCTACGAGCAGTACTTC,CASKERDGDSASYEQYF
NA,16,TRBJ2-7,TRBV15,TRBD1,TGTGCCACCAGCAGAAAAACCGGGACAGACTCCTACGAGCAGTACTTC,CATSRKTGTDSYEQYF
once,14,TRBJ1-3,TRBV6-1,NA,TGTGCCAGCAGTGAAGTACAGGGAAGAAACACCATATATTTT,CASSEVQGRNTIYF
NA,16,TRBJ2-6,TRBV2,TRBD2,TGTGCCAGCCGGGGGGGGTCAAACTCTGGGGCCAACGTCCTGACTTTC,CASRGGSNSGANVLTF
NA,10,TRBJ2-1,TRBV10-1,NA,TGCGCCAGCAGTGACTATTTGCAGTTCTTC,CASSDYLQFF
NA,13,TRBJ1-2,TRBV9,NA,TGTGCCAGCAGCGTAACGGAGAACTATGGCTACACCTTC,CASSVTENYGYTF
NA,18,TRBJ2-3,TRBV7-2,TRBD2,TGTGCCAGCAGCTTAGTAGCGGGGGGGTCTCGTGACACAGATACGCAGTATTTT,CASSLVAGGSRDTDTQYF
NA,15,TRBJ2-7,TRBV18,TRBD2,TGTGCCAGCTCTCCCGGGGGGGGTCGGTCTCACGAGCAGTACTTC,CASSPGGGRSHEQYF
NA,15,TRBJ2-5,TRBV2,TRBD1,TGTGCCAGCAGGGACCGGACAGGGGGAAAAGAGACCCAGTACTTC,CASRDRTGGKETQYF
NA,16,TRBJ2-1,TRBV7-2,TRBD1,TGTGCCAGCAGCTTTGGTGGGACAGGGTTTATAGATGAGCAGTTCTTC,CASSFGGTGFIDEQFF
NA,17,TRBJ2-1,TRBV18,NA,TGTGCCAGCTCACCATGGCTCGGGGGGCCCGACTACAATGAGCAGTTCTTC,CASSPWLGGPDYNEQFF
NA,14,TRBJ2-5,TRBV12-1,NA,TGTGCCAGCAGCTTTGTATGCAATCGGGAGACCCAGTACTTC,CASSFVCNRETQYF
NA,13,TRBJ2-5,TRBV7-6,NA,TGTGCCAGCAGCTTCGAACAGATGGAGACCCAGTACTTC,CASSFEQMETQYF
few,13,TRBJ1-1,TRBV28,TRBD1,TGTGCCAGCAGCTCAGGGGGCCAGACTGAAGCTTTCTTT,CASSSGGQTEAFF
NA,14,TRBJ2-1,TRBV7-2,NA,TGTGCCAGCAGCCTTACCCGACAGGCGATTGAGCAGTTCTTC,CASSLTRQAIEQFF
NA,12,TRBJ1-5,TRBV7-8,NA,TGTGCCAGCAGCCCCGTCAATCAGCCCCAGCATTTT,CASSPVNQPQHF
once,15,TRBJ2-1,TRBV7-3,TRBD2,TGTGCCAGCAGCCCATTAGCGGGATCTGGCAATGAGCAGTTCTTC,CASSPLAGSGNEQFF
NA,14,TRBJ1-2,TRBV5-1,TRBD1,TGCGCCAGCAGCTTGGCCGACAGGGTTGGTGGCTACACCTTC,CASSLADRVGGYTF